This T cell receptor (beta chain) was captured by sequencing in a study of early T cells in non-severe SARS-CoV-2 infection. Background on the study: Chains stayed unpaired after sequencing of bulk RNA from unsorted whole blood.

TCRdb re-called the 5' RACE reads with MiXCR, one entry per CDR3 protein. The repertoire has about 50,000 distinct CDR3 sequences, roughly 9.3% of them found once; the top ten carry about 15%. Trimming took 7 bases from V and 7 from J, leaving 16 bases between them. The germline V gene has CDR1 SQVTM and CDR2 ANQGSEA. CDR3 size: 13 residues. This clonotype was observed a few times. J is TRBJ1-4 and V is TRBV29-1; no firm D call. The sample was whole blood. The TCR was taken from an adult who was a healthcare worker with PCR-confirmed SARS-CoV-2 infection or an uninfected control (not recorded which). The CDR3 region is CSARHRNVEKLFF. The CDR3 bases are TGCAGCGCCCGACACAGAAATGTTGAAAAACTGTTTTTT.